Below are 24 T cell receptor beta chains sequenced from a single sample in a study of regulatory T cells in long-lasting Graves disease. Sequencing libraries for TCR beta were prepared with iRepertoire HTBI primers and Arm-PCR of CDR3 regions. TCRdb reprocessed the multiplex PCR reads via MiXCR and lists one record per CDR3 protein. The sample lists about 430,000 distinct CDR3 sequences, under 25% seen once, with around an eighth in the top ten. Time point given: persistent/refractory GD, antithyroid drugs over 5 years with positive TRAb. The authors made the TCR library using RNA they extracted from PBMCs. Material: peripheral blood mononuclear cells (PBMCs), obtained when the disease was refractory, from a patient treated with antithyroid drugs. The receptors derive from a female donor with Graves disease.

This clonotype appeared many times. This chain connects TRBV6-1 to TRBJ1-5, with TRBD1 identical over 8 bases. The CDR3 is made up of 16 amino acids. Germline CDR1 reads MNHNS; CDR2 reads SASEGT. J was trimmed by 3 bases and V by 2 bases; bases with no gene match: 6. The CDR3 DNA follows: TGTGCCAGCAGTGAATGGGGGACAGGACTCAATCAGCCCCAGCATTTT. It translates to CASSEWGTGLNQPQHF.

This clonotype turned up a few times. The V call is TRBV5-1, the J call TRBJ2-5; tentatively, D is TRBD2 (6 bases). Germline V gene lookup returns CDR1 SGHRS and CDR2 YFSETQ. CDR3 length equals 14 residues. V lost 6 bases and J lost 2, with 14 bases in between. The chain's CDR3 is CASTALGGQETQYF. For the CDR3, the DNA is TGCGCCAGCACAGCTCTTGGAGGGCAAGAGACCCAGTACTTC.

This clonotype was detected many times. The chain recombines TRBV20-1 with TRBJ1-4; 7 nucleotides match TRBD1. Trimming removed 0 bases from V and 1 base from J; junction bases left unmatched: 2. This CDR3 spans 15 amino acids. The germline V gene has CDR1 DFQATT and CDR2 SNEGSKA (reference sequence). Written as DNA, the CDR3 is TGCAGTGCTAGAGACTACAGGGGAACTAATGAAAAACTGTTTTTT. Encoded protein: CSARDYRGTNEKLFF.

The chain combines TRBV30 with TRBJ1-5; 11 bases are shared with TRBD1. The V gene end was trimmed by 5 bases and the J gene end by 6 bases; junction bases not matched to a gene: 0. This CDR3 spans 12 amino acids. CDR1 GTSNPN and CDR2 SVGIG come from the germline V gene (reference sequence). CDR3 nucleotides: TGTGCCTGGGGGACAGGGGGTCAGCCCCAGCATTTT. Translated, it gives CAWGTGGQPQHF.

This clonotype was counted ten times or more. The rearrangement uses TRBV27 and TRBJ1-5; D gene unclear. Trimming took off 3 bases at V and 9 bases at J, with 18 bases between the two ends. The CDR3 extends over 15 amino acids. In germline, CDR1 is MNHEY, CDR2 SMNVEV (reference sequence). The CDR3 reads CASSFAQTALWPQHF. DNA for the CDR3: TGTGCCAGCAGTTTCGCTCAGACGGCCCTATGGCCCCAGCATTTT.

This chain connects TRBV29-1 to TRBJ1-1; D is unclear. This CDR3 is built from 12 residues. Looked up from germline, CDR1 is SQVTM and CDR2 is ANQGSEA. V dropped 2 bases and J dropped 3 bases, with 7 bases sitting between them. CDR3 region: CSVERQDTEAFF. The CDR3 nucleotides read TGCAGCGTTGAAAGGCAGGACACTGAAGCTTTCTTT.

The chain couples TRBV6-2 or TRBV6-3 to TRBJ2-5, with D possibly TRBD1 on 5 matching bases. Germline lookup yields CDR1 MNHEY and CDR2 SVGEGT. V lost 11 bases, J lost 2 bases, and 18 bases lay in between. The CDR3 loop spans 14 amino acids. CDR3 bases: TGTGCCTCCCAGATAGGGGCAGCTCAAGAGACCCAGTACTTC. Protein: CASQIGAAQETQYF.

The V and J genes are TRBV7-9 and TRBJ1-6; unclear D gene. Germline V gene lookup returns CDR1 SEHNR and CDR2 FQNEAQ (reference sequence). The V end was cut by 0 bases, the J end by 7 bases, with 7 bases between. The CDR3 extends over 14 amino acids. Here the CDR3 DNA reads TGTGCCAGCAGCTTAGCACTAAGCAATTCACCCCTCCACTTT. Residues: CASSLALSNSPLHF.

This clonotype was observed a handful of times. V usage is TRBV27 and J usage is TRBJ2-5; no definite D call. The CDR3 sequence is 14 residues long. Looked up from germline, CDR1 is MNHEY and CDR2 is SMNVEV (reference sequence). Trimming left V 5 bases short and J 3 bases short, with 13 bases between. Here the CDR3 reads CASSKLDAKETQYF. CDR3 in DNA: TGTGCCAGCAGTAAATTGGACGCCAAAGAGACCCAGTACTTC.

The V gene is TRBV5-1, the J gene TRBJ2-2; 8 bases agree with TRBD2. This CDR3 region has 18 residues. The germline V gene encodes CDR1 SGHRS and CDR2 YFSETQ. Trimming took 0 bases from V and 4 from J; bases not matched to a gene: 11. CDR3 in DNA: TGCGCCAGCAGCTTGGATCAGTACCGGGAGGGGAGCACCGGGGAGCTGTTTTTT. It codes for CASSLDQYREGSTGELFF.

There are a few counts of this clonotype. This chain connects TRBV20-1 to TRBJ2-2, with D possibly being TRBD2 (5 bases). V dropped 6 bases and J dropped 1 base, with 15 bases sitting between them. The germline V gene encodes CDR1 DFQATT and CDR2 SNEGSKA (reference sequence). This CDR3 is built from 15 residues. The CDR3 DNA follows: TGCAGTGCCAAGGAGGTCCGGGGGAACACCGGGGAGCTGTTTTTT. Its translation: CSAKEVRGNTGELFF.

This clonotype has at least ten counts. The chain is built from TRBV27 and TRBJ2-7, with 10 bases identical to TRBD2. Germline CDR1 reads MNHEY; CDR2 reads SMNVEV (reference sequence). Trimming removed 6 bases from V and 2 bases from J; junction bases left unmatched: 13. The CDR3 runs 17 residues. In nucleotides, the CDR3 is TGTGCCAGCAGCTTTCTAGAGGGAGCGGGAGGGCCCTACGAGCAGTACTTC. The encoded protein is CASSFLEGAGGPYEQYF.

The CDR3 nucleotides read TGCAGTGCTAGTTATCTAGCGGGAAGCTCTGGGGCCAACGTCCTGACTTTC. Translating it yields CSASYLAGSSGANVLTF. The V call is TRBV20-1, the J call TRBJ2-6; 9 nucleotides match TRBD2. J lost 0 bases, V lost 3 bases, and 6 bases had no gene match. There are 17 residues in the CDR3. CDR1 DFQATT and CDR2 SNEGSKA come from the germline V gene (reference sequence).

This clonotype was recorded at least ten times. This chain uses TRBV6-2 or TRBV6-3 with TRBJ2-5; 9 bases agree with TRBD1. This CDR3 has 14 residues. CDR1 is MNHEY, CDR2 SVGEGT, per germline. J gave up 5 bases and V 0 bases, and 1 base lay outside the gene matches. The CDR3 DNA follows: TGTGCCAGCAGTTACTCGGACAGGGGTGAGACCCAGTACTTC. This gives the protein CASSYSDRGETQYF.

The genes are TRBV5-8 and TRBJ2-2; 7 positions match TRBD1. The trim removed 3 bases at V and 4 bases at J, leaving 6 bases unmatched. The CDR3 contains 15 residues. CDR1 is SGHTS and CDR2 is YDEGEE in the germline V gene. The CDR3 DNA reads TGTGCCAGCAGCTCAAGCAGACAGGGCACCGGGGAGCTGTTTTTT. It specifies CASSSSRQGTGELFF.

There are a few counts of this clonotype. J is TRBJ1-5 and V is TRBV27; perhaps TRBD1 as D (6 bases). The CDR3 consists of 15 residues. Germline CDR1 is MNHEY and CDR2 is SMNVEV (reference sequence). V dropped 6 bases and J dropped 0 bases, with 12 bases sitting between them. In DNA, the CDR3 is TGTGCCAGCAGCCTGACAGGAATTAGCAATCAGCCCCAGCATTTT. Its protein product is CASSLTGISNQPQHF.

This clonotype was counted ten times or more. Its ends do not fully match the called genes, so a read error is possible. The chain couples TRBV11-2 to TRBJ2-7; the D gene is possibly TRBD2 (5 bases). CDR3 size: 16 residues. Germline V gives CDR1 SGHAT, CDR2 FQNNGV. Written as DNA, the CDR3 is TGTGCCAGCAGTTTAGTCGCCAGCGGAAGCTCCTACGAGCAGTACTTC. Protein sequence: CASSLVASGSSYEQYF.

This clonotype showed up just a few times. The V call is TRBV12-3 or TRBV12-4, the J call TRBJ2-2, with 7 bases lining up with TRBD2. The CDR3 loop spans 16 amino acids. The J segment lost 0 bases and the V segment lost 7 bases, leaving 8 bases of the junction unmatched. CDR3 amino acids: CASIQAGVPNTGELFF. The CDR3 nucleotides read TGTGCCAGCATTCAGGCGGGAGTCCCGAACACCGGGGAGCTGTTTTTT.

The chain has TRBV13 and TRBJ1-5, with 7 bases lining up with TRBD1. CDR1 PRHDT and CDR2 FYEKMQ come from the germline V gene (reference sequence). The CDR3 length is 15 residues. Trimming took 6 bases from V and 0 from J; bases not matched to a gene: 5. The CDR3 sequence is CASSRDSYSNQPQHF. CDR3 bases: TGTGCCAGCAGTCGGGACAGTTATAGCAATCAGCCCCAGCATTTT.

This clonotype was recorded many times. The chain is built from TRBV3-1 and TRBJ1-2; D is unresolved. Germline CDR1 LGHDT, CDR2 YNNKEL (reference sequence). The V end was cut by 0 bases, the J end by 5 bases, with 7 bases between. The CDR3 spans 13 residues. The CDR3 reads CASSQEPPYGYTF. The CDR3 DNA reads as TGTGCCAGCAGCCAAGAGCCTCCATATGGCTACACCTTC.

The J gene is TRBJ2-7, the V gene TRBV7-6; D is possibly TRBD1 (6 bases). Per the germline V gene, CDR1 is SGHVS and CDR2 is FNYEAQ. Between the trimmed V and J ends, which lost 1 base and 2 bases, there was a span of 9 bases. The CDR3 is 14 residues long. CDR3 region: CASSLGGQPYEQYF. The DNA of the CDR3 is TGTGCCAGCAGCTTAGGTGGACAGCCCTACGAGCAGTACTTC.

About this clonotype: A much larger clone lies one base from this, so it may be a read error. The chain combines TRBV6-4 with TRBJ1-5; 11 nucleotides agree with TRBD1. The ends lost 6 bases at V and 3 bases at J; junction bases unmatched: 10. Germline V gives CDR1 MRHNA, CDR2 SNTAGT. This CDR3 is built from 17 residues. The CDR3 region has the DNA TGTGCCAGCAGCTCCAGGACAGGGGGCACCGACAATCAGCCCCAGCATTTT. This sequence encodes CASSSRTGGTDNQPQHF.

Many counts were recorded for this clonotype. This chain uses TRBV15 with TRBJ2-7, with 10 bases identical to TRBD1. The ends lost 3 bases at V and 3 bases at J; junction bases unmatched: 2. The CDR3 contains 14 residues. Germline lookup yields CDR1 LNHNV and CDR2 YYDKDF (reference sequence). The CDR3 reads CATSSGQGDYEQYF. The CDR3 bases are TGTGCCACCAGCAGTGGACAGGGGGACTACGAGCAGTACTTC.

This clonotype showed up just a few times. The chain joins TRBV7-9 to TRBJ1-1, with D perhaps matching TRBD1 (5 bases). Trimming removed 5 bases from V and 5 bases from J, with 21 bases in between. The length of the CDR3 is 16 residues. The germline V gene encodes CDR1 SEHNR and CDR2 FQNEAQ (reference sequence). The DNA for the CDR3 is TGTGCCAGCAGCCCCTTTAAAGGTGGACAAAGGACTGAAGCTTTCTTT. Protein sequence: CASSPFKGGQRTEAFF.